This TCR beta chain originates from a study of Graves' ophthalmopathy and Graves' hyperthyroidism. Study-wide background: Peripheral blood was collected at initial diagnosis, before any treatment.

This clonotype was recorded at least ten times. What it recognizes is unknown. The length of the CDR3 is 15 residues. CDR1 SGDLS and CDR2 YYNGEE come from the germline V gene. V was pared by 2 bases and J by 4 bases, with 15 bases between. General study findings and limits: Ophthalmopathy progression cases were predicted by the model with roughly 68% sensitivity and approximately 74% specificity.

Scientists amplified the TCR beta CDR3 regions from RNA transcripts. An initial RT-PCR round employing HTBI primers preceded a second-round multiplex PCR. TCRdb re-called the multiplex PCR reads through MiXCR, storing one row per CDR3 protein. Found here are around 670,000 distinct CDR3 sequences, roughly two fifths of them singletons; the top ten hold 44%. No donor had other autoimmune disease, uncontrolled infection, pregnancy or lactation. The authors used Ficoll-Paque density gradient centrifugation to separate PBMCs. The input was roughly 10 ml of fresh peripheral blood. The clonotype comes from an adult man with Graves' ophthalmopathy. The rearrangement joins TRBV9 to TRBJ1-2; D is unclear. The sequenced sample consisted of peripheral blood. Here the CDR3 reads CASSVHKGGSYGYTF. CDR3 DNA sequence: TGTGCCAGCAGCGTGCATAAGGGAGGGTCCTATGGCTACACCTTC.